The 12 T cell receptor beta chains presented below share a single source sample, sequenced in a study of cytomegalovirus exposure and HLA in healthy donors. The PCR was carried out with 60 Vbeta primers and 13 Jbeta primers. This table comes from immunoSEQ multiplex PCR, and its TCRdb copy is limited to in-frame clones, with some not included. The sample includes about 170,000 clones, about four fifths seen only once; the top ten take under 3%. The sequenced sample consisted of PBMCs. The receptor set was obtained from a woman aged 45-60 years in good health and CMV-seronegative.

V is TRBV10-3 and J is TRBJ2-1; TRBD2 aligns across 7 bases. The ends lost 4 bases at V and 9 bases at J; junction bases unmatched: 3. CDR1 is ENHRY and CDR2 is SYGVKD in the germline V gene. The CDR3 runs to 12 residues. Written as DNA, the CDR3 is TGTGCCATCAGTGCCGGACTAGTTGAGCAGTTCTTC. Translation gives CAISAGLVEQFF.

The chain links TRBV19 to TRBJ1-1; perhaps TRBD1 as D (5 bases). This CDR3 has 14 residues. In germline, CDR1 is LNHDA, CDR2 SQIVND (reference sequence). V was shortened by 7 bases and J by 5 bases, with 17 bases between the two germline ends. CDR3 amino acids: CASTFDSLATEAFF. Written as DNA, the CDR3 is TGTGCCAGTACCTTTGACAGCCTCGCGACTGAAGCTTTCTTT.

The chain combines TRBV7-2 with TRBJ2-5; 8 positions match TRBD2. CDR3 length: 15 residues. The J segment lost 5 bases and the V segment lost 5 bases, leaving 10 bases of the junction unmatched. The germline V gene encodes CDR1 SGHTA and CDR2 FQGNSA. DNA for the CDR3: TGTGCCAGCAGCCCACGACTAGCGATGGGGGAGACCCAGTACTTC. This codes for CASSPRLAMGETQYF.

This clone was seen only once. The chain uses TRBV6-5 and TRBJ2-7; D perhaps matches TRBD2 (6 bases). CDR3 length equals 15 residues. V was cut by 6 bases and J by 6 bases, with 21 bases left in between. Per the germline V gene, CDR1 is MNHEY and CDR2 is SVGAGI. The CDR3 protein is CASSPPGGKSGEQYF. The DNA for the CDR3 is TGTGCCAGCAGCCCCCCCGGCGGGAAATCTGGCGAGCAGTACTTC.

This clone was picked up one time. The CDR3 protein is CASSFTSGDIWNGYTF. CDR3 nucleotide sequence: TGTGCCAGCAGTTTTACGTCAGGGGATATCTGGAATGGCTACACCTTC. This rearrangement joins TRBV28 to TRBJ1-2, with a possible D match to TRBD1 (6 bases). Trimming stripped 3 bases from V and 6 bases from J, with 20 bases between. CDR3 length: 16 residues. Germline CDR1 is MDHEN and CDR2 is SYDVKM.

The chain joins TRBV5-1 to TRBJ1-2; D not certain. Per germline, CDR1 SGHRS and CDR2 YFSETQ. Trimming removed 4 bases at V and 8 bases at J, with 9 bases between. This CDR3 has 11 amino acids. The CDR3 spells CASSEGGGYTF. In DNA, the CDR3 is TGCGCCAGCAGCGAGGGTGGGGGCTACACCTTC.

The chain has TRBV7-8 and TRBJ1-3, with D uncertain. This CDR3 is built from 14 residues. Germline V CDR1 and CDR2: SGHVS, FQNEAQ. Trimming stripped 3 bases from V and 3 bases from J, with 9 bases between. The CDR3 bases are TGTGCCAGCAGCTTCGGTACGAGTGGAAACACCATATATTTT. Protein: CASSFGTSGNTIYF. Complete variable domain (other parts from reference TRBV7-8 and TRBJ1-3): GAGVSQSPRYKVAKRGQDVALRCDPISGHVSLFWYQQALGQGPEFLTYFQNEAQLDKSGLPSDRFFAERPEGSVSTLKIQRTQQEDSAVYLCASSFGTSGNTIYFGEGSWLTVV.

This chain links TRBV6-5 with TRBJ2-3; no clear D. The germline CDR1 and CDR2 sequences are MNHEY and SVGAGI. The CDR3 contains 13 residues. V lost 5 bases to trimming and J lost 2 bases, with 8 bases between them. This CDR3 is CASSIQYTDTQYF. As DNA, the CDR3 is TGTGCCAGCAGTATCCAGTACACAGATACGCAGTATTTT.

V is TRBV6-5 and J is TRBJ2-3, with no clear D. The V end was cut by 2 bases, the J end by 3 bases, with 9 bases between. CDR3 length equals 14 residues. From germline, CDR1 is MNHEY and CDR2 SVGAGI. CDR3: CASSYTGETDTQYF. The CDR3 region has the DNA TGTGCCAGCAGTTACACTGGAGAGACAGATACGCAGTATTTT.

The J gene is TRBJ1-3, the V gene TRBV11-2; 7 bases map to TRBD1. The CDR3 consists of 14 residues. Losses at the gene ends were 4 bases for V and 9 bases for J; bases not matched to a gene: 9. CDR1 and CDR2 from the germline V gene are SGHAT and FQNNGV. CDR3 sequence: CASSSDRVRSTIYF. CDR3 nucleotide sequence: TGTGCCAGCAGCTCAGACAGGGTCAGGAGCACCATATATTTT. The full variable domain, rest sourced from reference TRBV11-2 and TRBJ1-3, is EAGVAQSPRYKIIEKRQSVAFWCNPISGHATLYWYQQILGQGPKLLIQFQNNGVVDDSQLPKDRFSAERLKGVDSTLKIQPAKLEDSAVYLCASSSDRVRSTIYFGEGSWLTVV.

This clone has only a few counts. This sequence joins TRBV5-6 and TRBJ1-5, with D perhaps TRBD1 (5 bases). The CDR3 sequence is 14 residues long. Germline V gene data show CDR1 as SGHDT and CDR2 as YYEEEE. V lost 6 bases to trimming and J lost 2 bases, with 12 bases between them. CDR3 region: CASNNWGGNQPQHF. The CDR3 DNA reads as TGTGCCAGCAACAACTGGGGGGGCAATCAGCCCCAGCATTTT.

The rearrangement uses TRBV5-1 and TRBJ2-7; D unresolved. The germline CDR1 and CDR2 sequences are SGHRS and YFSETQ. V was trimmed by 0 bases and J by 2 bases, leaving 9 bases between them. This CDR3 has 14 residues. This chain's CDR3 is CASSLASSPYEQYF. The CDR3 DNA reads TGCGCCAGCAGCTTGGCTTCCAGTCCCTACGAGCAGTACTTC.